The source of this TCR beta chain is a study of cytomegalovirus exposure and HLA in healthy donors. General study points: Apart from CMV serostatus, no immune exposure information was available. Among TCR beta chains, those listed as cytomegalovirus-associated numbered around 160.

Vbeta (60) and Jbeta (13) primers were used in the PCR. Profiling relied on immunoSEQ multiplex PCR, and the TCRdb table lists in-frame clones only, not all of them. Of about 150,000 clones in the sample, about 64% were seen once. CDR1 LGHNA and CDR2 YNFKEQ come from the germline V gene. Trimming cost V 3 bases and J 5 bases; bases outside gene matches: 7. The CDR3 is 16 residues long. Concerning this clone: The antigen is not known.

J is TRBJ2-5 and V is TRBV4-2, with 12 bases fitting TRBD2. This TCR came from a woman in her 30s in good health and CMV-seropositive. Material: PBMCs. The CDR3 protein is CASSQQTSGGGETQYF. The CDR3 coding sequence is TGTGCCAGCAGCCAGCAGACTAGCGGGGGAGGTGAGACCCAGTACTTC.